This entry features one T cell receptor beta chain sequence. This specimen belongs to a study of CD8 T cells in Susac syndrome. The CDR3 totals 14 residues. Germline V CDR1 and CDR2: KGHSH, LQKENI. The V end lost 3 bases, the J end lost 2 bases, and 10 bases lay between the germline ends. With random hexamers, reverse transcription was performed on about 0.5 to 1 ug of RNA. TCRdb passed the immunoSEQ multiplex PCR reads through MiXCR, listing each CDR3 protein once. The sample yields 160,000 or so distinct CDR3 sequences, 94% seen once. TCR beta was sequenced from blood CD8+ and CD4+ T cells. FACS enriched CD8+ TEMRA cells, while bulk CD8+ and CD4+ were negatively isolated.

Sequenced material: CD4+ T cells from PBMCs. The TCR originated in a human donor with multiple sclerosis. The rearrangement uses TRBV18 and TRBJ1-2; a possible D gene is TRBD1 (5 bases). This chain's CDR3 is CASSPYQGNYGYTF. The DNA of the CDR3 is TGTGCCAGCTCACCCTATCAGGGAAACTATGGCTACACCTTC.